One sample yielded the 8 T cell receptor beta chains listed below, sequenced in a study of cytomegalovirus exposure and HLA in healthy donors listed by TCRdb under 2017. The method behind the library was the immunoSEQ multiplex PCR assay. For the multiplex PCR, a mixture combining 60 forward primers for TCR Vbeta segments and 13 reverse primers for TCR Jbeta segments was used. TCRdb obtained this table from immuneACCESS and retained in-frame rearrangements with V and J assigned. These tables miss some clones; where compared with another copy, unresolved V genes account for less than half of the shortfall, and the remainder is unexplained. This sample gives 82,000 or so clones in total; roughly 72% of them show up just once. The ten most abundant clones make up around 6.4% of the sample. The sequenced material came from PBMCs. Receptors originate from a woman in her forties or fifties in good health and CMV-seropositive.

The V call is TRBV2, the J call TRBJ2-7; D may be TRBD1 (6 bases). This CDR3 contains 11 residues. The germline V and J ends were trimmed by 8 bases and 9 bases, with 14 bases remaining between them. Germline V gene data show CDR1 as SNHLY and CDR2 as FYNNEI. CDR3 amino acids: CASGVRGRQYF. The CDR3 DNA follows: TGTGCCAGCGGTGTCAGGGGTCGGCAGTACTTC.

The chain uses TRBV10-2 and TRBJ2-5; 10 bases are shared with TRBD2. The CDR3 is 19 residues long. Germline CDR1 is WSHSY and CDR2 is SAAADI. With V trimmed by 7 bases and J by 5 bases, 22 bases remained unmatched. The CDR3 spells CASTAAGGPRGVGAETQYF. The CDR3 DNA reads as TGCGCCAGCACCGCAGCGGGAGGGCCCCGTGGGGTAGGTGCGGAGACCCAGTACTTC.

This clone has a handful of counts. The V gene is TRBV18, the J gene TRBJ2-7; tentative D call: TRBD2 (7 bases). Per germline, CDR1 KGHSH and CDR2 LQKENI. This CDR3 region has 15 residues. V lost 5 bases, J lost 2 bases, and 16 bases lay in between. This chain's CDR3 is CASSSKGGDTYEQYF. CDR3 nucleotides: TGTGCCAGCTCATCGAAGGGAGGGGACACCTACGAGCAGTACTTC.

J is TRBJ2-7 and V is TRBV28, with 7 nucleotides matching TRBD1. Germline V gene lookup returns CDR1 MDHEN and CDR2 SYDVKM. V gave up 7 bases and J gave up 6 bases; unmatched junction bases: 15. There are 15 residues in the CDR3. The CDR3 region is CASTQGGRGIGEQYF. In DNA form, the CDR3 reads TGTGCCAGCACCCAAGGGGGCAGGGGGATAGGCGAGCAGTACTTC.

This sequence joins TRBV29-1 and TRBJ2-1, with TRBD2 as a possible D gene (5 bases). Germline-derived CDR1 and CDR2 are SQVTM and ANQGSEA. The ends were cut back, 1 base at V and 10 bases at J, with 8 bases in the middle. This CDR3 has 11 residues. This CDR3 is CSVEVLAEQFF. CDR3 DNA sequence: TGCAGCGTTGAAGTCCTAGCCGAGCAGTTCTTC.

The chain combines TRBV5-4 with TRBJ1-6; D is unclear. Germline V gene sequence: CDR1 SGHNT, CDR2 YYREEE (reference sequence). Deletions cut 0 bases from V and 7 bases from J, with 11 bases between. This CDR3 contains 15 residues. The CDR3 loop is CASSLDRAFNSPLHF. CDR3 coding DNA: TGTGCCAGCAGCTTGGACAGAGCATTCAATTCACCCCTCCACTTT.

The V gene is TRBV9, the J gene TRBJ2-2, with 8 bases that match TRBD2. The germline gives CDR1 SGDLS, CDR2 YYNGEE. The length of the CDR3 is 16 residues. Trimming took 0 bases from V and 5 from J; bases not matched to a gene: 6. The CDR3 coding sequence is TGTGCCAGCAGCGTAGAAATTAGCGGGGTTACCGGGGAGCTGTTTTTT. Translation gives CASSVEISGVTGELFF.

This clone is a singleton in its sample. The V gene is TRBV6-1, the J gene TRBJ1-2, with 7 bases lining up with TRBD1. This CDR3 region has 15 residues. Germline loops: CDR1 MNHNS, CDR2 SASEGT. With 2 bases clipped from V and 9 bases from J, the junction kept 12 bases outside the gene matches. CDR3 sequence reads: CASSEHRQGSFSYTF. DNA of the CDR3: TGTGCCAGCAGTGAACATAGACAGGGCTCTTTTAGCTACACCTTC.